The T cell receptor beta chain described here comes from a study of identical twins. This clonotype has a count of ten or more. Its antigen is not identified. After template switching added a universal primer site, the resulting cDNA carried unique molecular identifiers. TCRdb fed the 5' RACE reads into MiXCR, producing one record per CDR3 protein. The profile shows 600,000 to 800,000 distinct CDR3 sequences, over 20% of them singletons. Whole-study results and caveats: While abundant cord blood beta clonotypes carried fewer insertions, memory repertoires showed no such pattern. Zero-insertion analyses were open to partial confounding by invariant MAIT and iNKT cells.

Trimming cost V 0 bases and J 2 bases, with 5 bases left between them. This CDR3 has 13 amino acids. Germline lookup yields CDR1 SGHTA and CDR2 FQGNSA. These data were also filed under a second study, of T cells expressing NK-cell markers. As that report states: Source material for TCR beta repertoires consisted of sorted CD3+CD56+NKG2C+, CD3+CD56+NKG2C- and CD3+CD56-NKG2C+ T cells.

The chain recombines TRBV7-2 with TRBJ2-7; D gene unclear. The sequenced material came from PBMCs. The TCR sequence derives from a woman between 18 and 29 years old in good health. The CDR3 DNA reads as TGTGCCAGCAGCTTAGCTAGAACCTACGAGCAGTACTTC. This translates into CASSLARTYEQYF.